This TCR beta chain comes out of a study of shared clonotypes between healthy human individuals. The wider study: Each donor's CD8 memory used one plate, CD8 naive two, each CD4 subset three. Study-wide results and limits: Generally, estimated richness proved larger in naive subsets than it did in memory subsets. Clonotype sharing across a few donors was observed for around 5% of naive CD4 clonotypes.

The CDR3 loop spans 15 amino acids. The V gene lost 1 base and the J gene lost 2 bases, with 12 bases spanning the gap. CDR1 is SGHAT, CDR2 FQNNGV, per germline. The assay was immunoSEQ multiplex PCR, and TCRdb's table has in-frame clones only and misses some. The table lists roughly 770,000 clones, 90% to 98% of them singletons. This clone has just one count. Its antigen is undetermined. Only CD45RO-negative cells positively selected for CCR7 counted as naive CD8 cells, so terminally differentiated effector memory CD45RA+ cells were excluded. V and J are TRBV11-2 and TRBJ2-7; either TRBD1 or TRBD2 may supply D (5 bases each). Sequences were obtained from naive CD8+ T cells sorted from blood. The receptor comes from a man aged 25-45 years in good health. For the CDR3, the DNA is TGTGCCAGCAGCTTAGGGGCTAGCAGGGCCTACGAGCAGTACTTC. It codes for CASSLGASRAYEQYF.